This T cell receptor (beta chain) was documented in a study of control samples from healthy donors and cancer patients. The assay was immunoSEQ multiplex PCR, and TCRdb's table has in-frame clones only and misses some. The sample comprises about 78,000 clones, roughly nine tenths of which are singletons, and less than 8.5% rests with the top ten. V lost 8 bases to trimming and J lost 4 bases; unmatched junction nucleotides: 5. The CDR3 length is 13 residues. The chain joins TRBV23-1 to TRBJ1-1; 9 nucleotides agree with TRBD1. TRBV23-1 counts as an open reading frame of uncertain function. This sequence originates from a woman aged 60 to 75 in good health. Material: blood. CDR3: CASGQGYGTEAFF. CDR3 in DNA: TGCGCCAGCGGACAGGGGTACGGCACTGAAGCTTTCTTT.